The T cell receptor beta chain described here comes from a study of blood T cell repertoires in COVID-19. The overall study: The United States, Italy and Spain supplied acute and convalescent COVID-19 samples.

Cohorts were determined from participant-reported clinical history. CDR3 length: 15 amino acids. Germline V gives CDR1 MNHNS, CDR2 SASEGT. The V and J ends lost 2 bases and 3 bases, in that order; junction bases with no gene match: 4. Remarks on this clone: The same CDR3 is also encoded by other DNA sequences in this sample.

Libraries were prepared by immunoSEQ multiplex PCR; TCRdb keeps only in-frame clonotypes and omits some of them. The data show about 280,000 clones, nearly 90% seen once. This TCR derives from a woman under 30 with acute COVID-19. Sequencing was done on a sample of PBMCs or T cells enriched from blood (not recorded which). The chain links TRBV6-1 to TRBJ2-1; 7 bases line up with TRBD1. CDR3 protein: CASSESAGGYNEQFF. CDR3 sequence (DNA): TGTGCCAGCAGTGAATCGGCAGGGGGCTACAATGAGCAGTTCTTC.